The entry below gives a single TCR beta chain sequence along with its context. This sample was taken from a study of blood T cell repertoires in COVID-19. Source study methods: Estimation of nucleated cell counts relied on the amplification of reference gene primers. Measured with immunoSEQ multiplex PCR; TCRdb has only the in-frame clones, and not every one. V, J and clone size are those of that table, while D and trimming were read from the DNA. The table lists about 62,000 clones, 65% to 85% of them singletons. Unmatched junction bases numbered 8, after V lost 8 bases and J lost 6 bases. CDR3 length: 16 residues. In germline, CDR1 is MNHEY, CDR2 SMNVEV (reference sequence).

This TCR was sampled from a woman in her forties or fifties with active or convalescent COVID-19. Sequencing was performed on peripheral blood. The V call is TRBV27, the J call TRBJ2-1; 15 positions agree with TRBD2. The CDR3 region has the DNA TGTGCCAGCGAAGCCCTGGGACTAGCGGGAGGCAATGAGCAGTTCTTC. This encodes CASEALGLAGGNEQFF.